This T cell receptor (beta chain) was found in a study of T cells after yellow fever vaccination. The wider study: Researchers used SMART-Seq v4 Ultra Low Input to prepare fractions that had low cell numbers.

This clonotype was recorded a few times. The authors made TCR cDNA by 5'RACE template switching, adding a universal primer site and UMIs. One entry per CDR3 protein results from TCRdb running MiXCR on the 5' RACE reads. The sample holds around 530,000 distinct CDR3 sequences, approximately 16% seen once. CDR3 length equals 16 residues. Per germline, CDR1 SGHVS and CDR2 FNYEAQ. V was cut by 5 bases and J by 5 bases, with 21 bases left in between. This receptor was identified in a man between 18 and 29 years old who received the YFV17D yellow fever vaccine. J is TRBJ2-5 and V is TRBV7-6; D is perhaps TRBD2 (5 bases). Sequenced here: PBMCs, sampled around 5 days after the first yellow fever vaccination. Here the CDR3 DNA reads TGTGCCAGCAGCCCTGCCCTTCTACGGGGTCGTGAGACCCAGTACTTC. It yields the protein CASSPALLRGRETQYF.